The sequence of this TCR beta chain was determined in a study of control samples from healthy donors and cancer patients. Using immunoSEQ multiplex PCR, the repertoire was profiled, and TCRdb retains in-frame clones only, with some absent. The sample has 50,000 to 65,000 clones, approximately 90% seen once; the top ten hold about 1.2%. J was trimmed by 3 bases and V by 3 bases; bases with no gene match: 6. Germline V gene data show CDR1 as DFQATT and CDR2 as SNEGSKA (reference sequence). The CDR3 is made up of 14 amino acids. This receptor was taken from a woman in her 50s with colorectal cancer. The material sequenced was PBMCs. The rearrangement uses TRBV20-1 and TRBJ1-2, with TRBD1 matching over 8 bases. CDR3 loop: CSASMSGGDYGYTF. In DNA form, the CDR3 reads TGCAGTGCTAGTATGTCAGGGGGCGACTATGGCTACACCTTC.